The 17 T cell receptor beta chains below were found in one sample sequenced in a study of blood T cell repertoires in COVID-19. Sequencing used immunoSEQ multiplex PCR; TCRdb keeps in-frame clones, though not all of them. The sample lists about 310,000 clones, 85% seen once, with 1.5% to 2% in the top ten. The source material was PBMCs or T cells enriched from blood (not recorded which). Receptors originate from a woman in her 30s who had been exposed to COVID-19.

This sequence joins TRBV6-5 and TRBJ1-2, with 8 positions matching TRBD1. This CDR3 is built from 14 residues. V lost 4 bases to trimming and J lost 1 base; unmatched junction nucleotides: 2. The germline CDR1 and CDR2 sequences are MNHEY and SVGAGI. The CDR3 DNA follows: TGTGCCAGCAGTTTGGGACAGGTTAACTATGGCTACACCTTC. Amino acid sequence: CASSLGQVNYGYTF.

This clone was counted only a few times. The CDR3 here is CASSLDQTSGNNEQFF. As DNA, the CDR3 is TGTGCCAGCAGCTTAGATCAAACTAGCGGGAACAATGAGCAGTTCTTC. The rearrangement uses TRBV11-3 and TRBJ2-1, with 10 bases identical to TRBD2. V gave up 0 bases and J gave up 5 bases; unmatched junction bases: 4. This CDR3 is built from 16 residues. Germline V CDR1 and CDR2: SGHNT, YENEEA. Combining the CDR3 with reference TRBV11-3 and TRBJ2-1 gives the whole variable domain EAGVVQSPRYKIIEKKQPVAFWCNPISGHNTLYWYLQNLGQGPELLIRYENEEAVDDSQLPKDRFSAERLKGVDSTLKIQPAELGDSAVYLCASSLDQTSGNNEQFFGPGTRLTVL.

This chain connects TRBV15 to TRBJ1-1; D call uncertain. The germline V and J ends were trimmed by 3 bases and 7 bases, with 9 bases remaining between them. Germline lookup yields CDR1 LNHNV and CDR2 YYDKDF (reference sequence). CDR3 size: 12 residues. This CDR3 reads CATSRAGFEAFF. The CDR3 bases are TGTGCCACCAGCAGGGCGGGATTTGAAGCTTTCTTT.

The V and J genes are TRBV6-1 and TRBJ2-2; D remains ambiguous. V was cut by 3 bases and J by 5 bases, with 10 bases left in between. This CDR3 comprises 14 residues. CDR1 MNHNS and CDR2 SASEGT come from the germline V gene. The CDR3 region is CASSEARITGELFF. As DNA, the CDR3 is TGTGCCAGCAGTGAGGCCAGGATAACCGGGGAGCTGTTTTTT.

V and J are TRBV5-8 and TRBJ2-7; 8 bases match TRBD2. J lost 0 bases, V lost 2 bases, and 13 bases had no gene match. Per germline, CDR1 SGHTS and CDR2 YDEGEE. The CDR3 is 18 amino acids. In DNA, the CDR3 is TGTGCCAGCAGCTTAACTAGCGGAATACCCCCGAGCTCCTACGAGCAGTACTTC. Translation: CASSLTSGIPPSSYEQYF.

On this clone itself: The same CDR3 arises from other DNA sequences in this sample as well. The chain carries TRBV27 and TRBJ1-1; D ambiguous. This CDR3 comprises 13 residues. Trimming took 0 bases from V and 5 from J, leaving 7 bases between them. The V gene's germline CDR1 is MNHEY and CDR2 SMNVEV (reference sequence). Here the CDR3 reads CASSLSGGTEAFF. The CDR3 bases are TGTGCCAGCAGTTTATCAGGCGGGACTGAAGCTTTCTTT.

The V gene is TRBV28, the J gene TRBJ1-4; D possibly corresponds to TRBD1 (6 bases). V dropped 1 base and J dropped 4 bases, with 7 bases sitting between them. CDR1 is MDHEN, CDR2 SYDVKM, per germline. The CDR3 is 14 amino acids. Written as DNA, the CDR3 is TGTGCCAGCAGTTTATACAGGGATAATGAAAAACTGTTTTTT. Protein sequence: CASSLYRDNEKLFF.

The CDR3 sequence: CASSQDQGNYGYTF. The CDR3 nucleotides are TGTGCCAGCAGCCAAGATCAGGGGAACTATGGCTACACCTTC. This rearrangement joins TRBV3-1 (or the pseudogene TRBV3-2) to TRBJ1-2; D might be TRBD1 (6 bases). V lost 0 bases and J lost 2, with 7 bases in between. There are 14 residues in the CDR3. The germline CDR1 and CDR2 sequences are LGHDT and YNNKEL (reference sequence).

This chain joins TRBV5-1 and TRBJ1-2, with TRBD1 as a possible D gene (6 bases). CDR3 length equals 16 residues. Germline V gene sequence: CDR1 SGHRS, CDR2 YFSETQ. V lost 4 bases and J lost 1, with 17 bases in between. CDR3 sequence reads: CASSPYRAQDNYGYTF. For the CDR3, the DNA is TGCGCCAGCAGCCCCTACAGGGCCCAAGATAACTATGGCTACACCTTC.

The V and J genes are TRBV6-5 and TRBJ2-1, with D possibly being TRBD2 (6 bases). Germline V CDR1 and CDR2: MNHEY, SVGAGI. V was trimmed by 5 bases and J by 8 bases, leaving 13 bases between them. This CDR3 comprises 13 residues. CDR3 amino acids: CASSRGLLDEQFF. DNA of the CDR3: TGTGCCAGCAGTAGGGGACTCTTGGATGAGCAGTTCTTC.

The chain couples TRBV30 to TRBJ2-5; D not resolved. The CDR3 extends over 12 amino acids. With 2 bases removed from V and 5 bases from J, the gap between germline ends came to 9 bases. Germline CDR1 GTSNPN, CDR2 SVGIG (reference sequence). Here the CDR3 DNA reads TGTGCCTGGAGTCTCTTCTCGGAGACCCAGTACTTC. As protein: CAWSLFSETQYF.

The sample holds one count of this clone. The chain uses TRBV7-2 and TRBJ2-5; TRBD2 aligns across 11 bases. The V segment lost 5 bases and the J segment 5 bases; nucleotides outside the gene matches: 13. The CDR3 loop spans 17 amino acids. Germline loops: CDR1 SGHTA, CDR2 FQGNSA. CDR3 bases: TGTGCCAGCAGCAAGGGATTTAGCGGGAGGGCCGGGGAGACCCAGTACTTC. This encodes CASSKGFSGRAGETQYF.

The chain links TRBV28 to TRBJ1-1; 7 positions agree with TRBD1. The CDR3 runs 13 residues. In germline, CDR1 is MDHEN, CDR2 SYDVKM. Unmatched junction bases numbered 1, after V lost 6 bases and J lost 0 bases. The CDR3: CASRGGVNTEAFF. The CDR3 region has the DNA TGTGCCAGCAGAGGGGGCGTGAACACTGAAGCTTTCTTT.

The CDR3 bases are TGTGCCAGCAGTATGGGGGGGATTATCACTGAAGCTTTCTTT. This translates into CASSMGGIITEAFF. V usage is TRBV28 and J usage is TRBJ1-1, with D possibly TRBD1 on 5 matching bases. CDR3 size: 14 residues. V shed 5 bases and J shed 4 bases, with 14 bases lying between them. Germline V gives CDR1 MDHEN, CDR2 SYDVKM.

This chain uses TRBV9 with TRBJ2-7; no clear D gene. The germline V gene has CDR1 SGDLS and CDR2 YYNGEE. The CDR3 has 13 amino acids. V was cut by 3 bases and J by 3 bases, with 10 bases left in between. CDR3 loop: CASSEQVNYEQYF. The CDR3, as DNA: TGTGCCAGCAGCGAGCAGGTGAACTACGAGCAGTACTTC.

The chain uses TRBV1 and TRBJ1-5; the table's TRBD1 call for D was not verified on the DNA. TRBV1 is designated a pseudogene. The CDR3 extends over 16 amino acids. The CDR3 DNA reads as TGCACCAGCAGCCATTCCCGGGACAGGTCTGATAAGCCCCAGCATTTT. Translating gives CTSSHSRDRSDKPQHF.

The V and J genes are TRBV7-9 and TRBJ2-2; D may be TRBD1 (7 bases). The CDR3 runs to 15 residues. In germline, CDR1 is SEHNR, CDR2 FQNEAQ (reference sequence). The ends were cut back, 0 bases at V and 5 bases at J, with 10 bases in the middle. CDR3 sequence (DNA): TGTGCCAGCAGCTTAGCGGGGGGACAGACCGGGGAGCTGTTTTTT. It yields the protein CASSLAGGQTGELFF.